This TCR beta chain was found in a study of T cells in Graves' hyperthyroidism and ophthalmopathy. General study points: The model foresaw ophthalmopathy a median roughly 6 months prior to onset. Blood samples included most of the expanded thyroid clonotypes exceeding 0.001. Researchers report that a 13 V-J model separated ophthalmopathy from stable hyperthyroidism.

The CDR3 loop spans 14 amino acids. Looked up from germline, CDR1 is SEHNR and CDR2 is FQNEAQ (reference sequence). Losses at the gene ends were 4 bases for V and 4 bases for J; bases not matched to a gene: 3. Hyperthyroidism patients were newly diagnosed, had disease duration under 2 months, and were aged 18 to 65 years. TCR beta CDR3 region amplification was performed from RNA transcripts. In the first-round RT-PCR of the TCR CDR3, the HTBI primer set was used. One entry per CDR3 protein results from TCRdb running MiXCR on the multiplex PCR reads. The table has roughly 580,000 distinct CDR3 sequences, approximately 13% seen once. As to this clonotype: Its specificity is unknown.

Sequenced input: blood. J is TRBJ1-4 and V is TRBV7-9, with 7 positions matching TRBD1. The sequence derives from a woman aged 25 to 39 with Graves' hyperthyroidism that later progressed to Graves' ophthalmopathy. This CDR3 reads CASSSDRLNEKLFF. CDR3 nucleotide sequence: TGTGCCAGCAGCTCGGACAGGCTTAATGAAAAACTGTTTTTT.